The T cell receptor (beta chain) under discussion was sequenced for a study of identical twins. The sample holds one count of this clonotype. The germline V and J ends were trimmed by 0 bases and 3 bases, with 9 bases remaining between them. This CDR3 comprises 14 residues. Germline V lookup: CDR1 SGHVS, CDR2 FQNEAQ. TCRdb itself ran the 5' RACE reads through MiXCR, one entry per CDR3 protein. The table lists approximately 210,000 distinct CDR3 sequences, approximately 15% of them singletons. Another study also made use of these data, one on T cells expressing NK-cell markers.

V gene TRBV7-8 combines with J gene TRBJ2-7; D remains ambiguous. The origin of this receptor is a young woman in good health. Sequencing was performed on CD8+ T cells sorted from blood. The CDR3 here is CASSLAGFRYEQYF. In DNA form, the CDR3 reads TGTGCCAGCAGCTTAGCGGGATTCCGCTACGAGCAGTACTTC.